The entry below gives a single T cell receptor beta chain sequence along with its context. The sample originates from a study of blood T cell repertoires in COVID-19. Study-level information: COVID-19 samples, acute and convalescent, were from the United States, Italy and Spain. T cells, B-cell-depleted T cells, or PBMCs supplied cDNA or gDNA.

Per the germline V gene, CDR1 is MNHEY and CDR2 is SMNVEV (reference sequence). V lost 0 bases and J 3 bases, leaving 10 bases between the germline ends. CDR3 length equals 15 residues. Authors' methods: For nucleated cells, counts were estimated from reference gene primer amplification. The table came from immunoSEQ multiplex PCR; TCRdb's copy has only in-frame clones and leaves some out. V, J and clone size reflect that table, while D and trimming were determined from the DNA. Of about 40,000 clones listed, around 85% are singletons. The V and J genes are TRBV27 and TRBJ2-3; D may be TRBD2 (6 bases). The sequencing sample was made of peripheral blood. The source of this sequence is a human donor with acute or convalescent COVID-19. The donor label of this sample is uncertain. CDR3 amino acids: CASSLSRDFTDTQYF. The DNA of the CDR3 is TGTGCCAGCAGTTTATCAAGGGACTTTACAGATACGCAGTATTTT.